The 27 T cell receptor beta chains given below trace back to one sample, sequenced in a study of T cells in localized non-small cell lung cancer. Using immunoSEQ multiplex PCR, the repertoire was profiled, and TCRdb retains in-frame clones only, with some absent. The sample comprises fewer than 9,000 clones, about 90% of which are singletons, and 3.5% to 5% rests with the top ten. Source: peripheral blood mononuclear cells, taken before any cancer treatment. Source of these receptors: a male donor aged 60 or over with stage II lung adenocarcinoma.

CDR3 bases: TGTGCCAGCAGTTACGACGGGGGGGGCAAGGAGCAGTACTTC. It specifies CASSYDGGGKEQYF. The V gene is TRBV6-5, the J gene TRBJ2-7; 8 nucleotides line up with TRBD2. The CDR3 spans 14 residues. Trimming took 2 bases from V and 7 from J; bases not matched to a gene: 7. Looked up from germline, CDR1 is MNHEY and CDR2 is SVGAGI.

The CDR3 nucleotides are TGTGCCAGCAGCTTAAGGGAGGGGGTTTTGGGCACTCTGTTTTTT. This encodes CASSLREGVLGTLFF. The chain carries TRBV7-8 and TRBJ1-4, with D possibly being TRBD1 (6 bases). V was clipped by 2 bases and J by 14 bases, with 21 bases between them. The germline CDR1 and CDR2 sequences are SGHVS and FQNEAQ. This CDR3 region has 15 residues.

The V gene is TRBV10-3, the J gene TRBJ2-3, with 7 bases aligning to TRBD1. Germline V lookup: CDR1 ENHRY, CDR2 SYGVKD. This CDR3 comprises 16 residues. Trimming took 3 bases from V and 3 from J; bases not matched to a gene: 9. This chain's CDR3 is CAISDPADRVTDTQYF. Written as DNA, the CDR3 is TGTGCCATCAGTGATCCCGCCGACAGGGTAACAGATACGCAGTATTTT.

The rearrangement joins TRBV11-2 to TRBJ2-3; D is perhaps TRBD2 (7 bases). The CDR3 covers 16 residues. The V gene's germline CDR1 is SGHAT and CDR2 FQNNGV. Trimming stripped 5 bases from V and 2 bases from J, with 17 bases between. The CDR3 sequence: CASSPWEGGITDTQYF. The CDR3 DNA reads TGTGCCAGCAGCCCCTGGGAGGGGGGTATCACAGATACGCAGTATTTT.

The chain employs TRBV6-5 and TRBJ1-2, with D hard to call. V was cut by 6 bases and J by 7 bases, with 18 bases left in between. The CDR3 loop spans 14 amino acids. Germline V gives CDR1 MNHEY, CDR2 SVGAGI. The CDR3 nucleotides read TGTGCCAGCAGCCCTCTAGACAATCTCGGTGGCTACACCTTC. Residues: CASSPLDNLGGYTF.

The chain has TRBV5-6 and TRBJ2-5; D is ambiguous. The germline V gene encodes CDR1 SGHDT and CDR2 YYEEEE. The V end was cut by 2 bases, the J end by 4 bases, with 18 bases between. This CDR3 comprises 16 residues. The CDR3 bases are TGTGCCAGCAGCTTAGATATCCTTAAGTCGGGAGAGACCCAGTACTTC. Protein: CASSLDILKSGETQYF.

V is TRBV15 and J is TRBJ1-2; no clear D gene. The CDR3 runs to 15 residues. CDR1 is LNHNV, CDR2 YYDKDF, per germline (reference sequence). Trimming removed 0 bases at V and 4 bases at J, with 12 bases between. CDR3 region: CATSREYDGFYGYTF. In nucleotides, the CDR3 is TGTGCCACCAGCAGAGAATACGACGGCTTCTATGGCTACACCTTC.

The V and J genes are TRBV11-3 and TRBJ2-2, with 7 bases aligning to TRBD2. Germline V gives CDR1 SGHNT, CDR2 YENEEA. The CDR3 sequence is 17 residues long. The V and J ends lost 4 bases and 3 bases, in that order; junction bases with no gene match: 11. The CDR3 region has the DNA TGTGCCAGCAGCTCTACTGGGGCGGGGGACTACACCGGGGAGCTGTTTTTT. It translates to CASSSTGAGDYTGELFF. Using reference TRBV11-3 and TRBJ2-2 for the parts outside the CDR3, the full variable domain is EAGVVQSPRYKIIEKKQPVAFWCNPISGHNTLYWYLQNLGQGPELLIRYENEEAVDDSQLPKDRFSAERLKGVDSTLKIQPAELGDSAVYLCASSSTGAGDYTGELFFGEGSRLTVL.

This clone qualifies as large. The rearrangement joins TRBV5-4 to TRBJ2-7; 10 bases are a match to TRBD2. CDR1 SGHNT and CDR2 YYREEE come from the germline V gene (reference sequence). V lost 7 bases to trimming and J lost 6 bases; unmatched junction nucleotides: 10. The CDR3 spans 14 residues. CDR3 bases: TGTGCCAGCTGGGTCAGCGGGGGGGCAAGCGAGCAGTACTTC. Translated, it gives CASWVSGGASEQYF.

CDR3 nucleotide sequence: TGTGCCAGCAGCGAAAACAGGGGGAACACTGAAGCTTTCTTT. It is translated as CASSENRGNTEAFF. The chain links TRBV5-4 to TRBJ1-1; the match to TRBD1 covers 7 bases. This CDR3 contains 14 residues. The V segment lost 4 bases and the J segment 1 base; nucleotides outside the gene matches: 4. Per the germline V gene, CDR1 is SGHNT and CDR2 is YYREEE (reference sequence).

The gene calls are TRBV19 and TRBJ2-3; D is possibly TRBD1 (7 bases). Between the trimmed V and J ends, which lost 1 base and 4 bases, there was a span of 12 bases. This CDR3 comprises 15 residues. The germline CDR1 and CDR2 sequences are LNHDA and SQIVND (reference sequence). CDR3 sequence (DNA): TGTGCCAGTAGTATAGGTGGAGGGGGCGCAGATACGCAGTATTTT. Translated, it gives CASSIGGGGADTQYF.

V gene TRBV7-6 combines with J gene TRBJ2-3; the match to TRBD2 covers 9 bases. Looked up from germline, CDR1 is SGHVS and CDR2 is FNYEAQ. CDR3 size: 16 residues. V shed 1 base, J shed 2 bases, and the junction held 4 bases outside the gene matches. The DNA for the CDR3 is TGTGCCAGCAGCTTAGGGGCGGGGGGGCCCACAGATACGCAGTATTTT. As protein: CASSLGAGGPTDTQYF.

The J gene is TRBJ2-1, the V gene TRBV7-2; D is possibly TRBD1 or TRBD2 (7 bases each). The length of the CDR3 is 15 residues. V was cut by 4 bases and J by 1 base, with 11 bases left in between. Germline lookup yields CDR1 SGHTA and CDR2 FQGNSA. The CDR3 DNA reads TGTGCCAGCAGCTCCAGGGGGGGGTCCTACAATGAGCAGTTCTTC. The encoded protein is CASSSRGGSYNEQFF.

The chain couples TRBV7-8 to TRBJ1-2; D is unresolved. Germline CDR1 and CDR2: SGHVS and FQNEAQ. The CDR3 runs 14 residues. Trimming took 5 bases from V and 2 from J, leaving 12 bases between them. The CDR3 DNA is TGTGCCAGCAGCGCCGAATGGTGGAACTATGGCTACACCTTC. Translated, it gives CASSAEWWNYGYTF.

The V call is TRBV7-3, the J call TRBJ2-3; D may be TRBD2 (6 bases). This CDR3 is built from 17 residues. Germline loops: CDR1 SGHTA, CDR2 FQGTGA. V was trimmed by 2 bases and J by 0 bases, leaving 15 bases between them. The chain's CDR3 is CASSLFAGGASTDTQYF. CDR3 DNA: TGTGCCAGCAGCTTATTCGCGGGCGGGGCCAGCACAGATACGCAGTATTTT.

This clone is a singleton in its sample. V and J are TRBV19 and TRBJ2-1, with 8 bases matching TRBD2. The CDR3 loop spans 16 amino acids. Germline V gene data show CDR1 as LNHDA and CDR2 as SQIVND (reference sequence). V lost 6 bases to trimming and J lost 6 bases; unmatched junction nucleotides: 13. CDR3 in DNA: TGTGCCAGTAGCGGGGGGGACCTCCAGGGGTTCAATGAGCAGTTCTTC. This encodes CASSGGDLQGFNEQFF.

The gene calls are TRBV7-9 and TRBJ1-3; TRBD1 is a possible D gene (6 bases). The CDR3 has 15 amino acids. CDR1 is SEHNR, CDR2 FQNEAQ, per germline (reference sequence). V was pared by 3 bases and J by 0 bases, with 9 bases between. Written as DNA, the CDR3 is TGTGCCAGCAGCTTTAACAGGGCCTCTGGAAACACCATATATTTT. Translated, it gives CASSFNRASGNTIYF.

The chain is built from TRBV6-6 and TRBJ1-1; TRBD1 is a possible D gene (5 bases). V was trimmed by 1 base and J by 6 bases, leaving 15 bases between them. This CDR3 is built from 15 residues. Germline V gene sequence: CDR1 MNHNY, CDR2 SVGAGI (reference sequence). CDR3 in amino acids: CASSYFQGGKAEAFF. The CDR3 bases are TGTGCCAGCAGTTACTTCCAGGGTGGAAAGGCTGAAGCTTTCTTT.

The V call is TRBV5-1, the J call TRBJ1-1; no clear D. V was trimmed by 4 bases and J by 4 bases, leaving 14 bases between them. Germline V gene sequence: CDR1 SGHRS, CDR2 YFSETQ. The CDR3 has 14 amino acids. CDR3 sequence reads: CASSQDGRGTEAFF. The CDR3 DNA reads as TGCGCCAGCAGCCAAGATGGCCGGGGCACTGAAGCTTTCTTT.

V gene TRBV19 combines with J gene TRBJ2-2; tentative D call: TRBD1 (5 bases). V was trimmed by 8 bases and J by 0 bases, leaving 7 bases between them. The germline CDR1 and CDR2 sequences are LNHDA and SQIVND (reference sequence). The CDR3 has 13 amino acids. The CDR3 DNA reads TGTGCCAGTGGCAGGGCGAACACCGGGGAGCTGTTTTTT. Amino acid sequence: CASGRANTGELFF.

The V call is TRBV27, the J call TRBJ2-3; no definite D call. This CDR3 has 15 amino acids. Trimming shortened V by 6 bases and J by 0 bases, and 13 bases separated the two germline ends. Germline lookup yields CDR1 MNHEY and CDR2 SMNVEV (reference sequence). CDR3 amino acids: CASSKALGSTDTQYF. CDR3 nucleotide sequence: TGTGCCAGCAGCAAAGCCTTAGGAAGCACAGATACGCAGTATTTT.

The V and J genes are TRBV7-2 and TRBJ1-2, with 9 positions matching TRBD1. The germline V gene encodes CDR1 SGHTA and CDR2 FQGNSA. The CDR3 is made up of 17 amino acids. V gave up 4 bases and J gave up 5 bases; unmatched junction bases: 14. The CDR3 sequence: CASSSPGTGYRFYGYTF. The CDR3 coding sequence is TGTGCCAGCAGCTCTCCCGGGACAGGGTATCGGTTTTATGGCTACACCTTC.

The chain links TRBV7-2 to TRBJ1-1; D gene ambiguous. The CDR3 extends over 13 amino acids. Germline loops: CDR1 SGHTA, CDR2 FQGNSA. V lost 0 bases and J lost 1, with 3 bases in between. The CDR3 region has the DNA TGTGCCAGCAGCTTAGCGCGGAACACTGAAGCTTTCTTT. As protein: CASSLARNTEAFF.

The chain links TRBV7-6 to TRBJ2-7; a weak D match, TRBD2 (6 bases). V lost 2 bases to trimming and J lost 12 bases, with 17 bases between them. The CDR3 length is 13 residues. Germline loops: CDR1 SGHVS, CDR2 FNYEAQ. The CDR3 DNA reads TGTGCCAGCAGCTTAATACCTCATGGGGAGGCGTACTTC. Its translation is CASSLIPHGEAYF.

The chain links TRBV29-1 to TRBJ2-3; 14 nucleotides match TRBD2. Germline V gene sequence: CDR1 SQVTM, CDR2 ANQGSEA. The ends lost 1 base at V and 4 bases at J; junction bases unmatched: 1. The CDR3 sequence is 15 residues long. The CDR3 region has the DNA TGCAGCGTTGAAGGACTAGCGGGGGGGCCAGATACGCAGTATTTT. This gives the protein CSVEGLAGGPDTQYF.

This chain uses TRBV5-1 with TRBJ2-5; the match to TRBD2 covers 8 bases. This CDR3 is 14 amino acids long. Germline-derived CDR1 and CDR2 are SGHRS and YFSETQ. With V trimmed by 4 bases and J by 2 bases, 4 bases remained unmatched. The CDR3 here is CASSKAGAQETQYF. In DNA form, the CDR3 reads TGCGCCAGCAGCAAAGCGGGGGCTCAAGAGACCCAGTACTTC.

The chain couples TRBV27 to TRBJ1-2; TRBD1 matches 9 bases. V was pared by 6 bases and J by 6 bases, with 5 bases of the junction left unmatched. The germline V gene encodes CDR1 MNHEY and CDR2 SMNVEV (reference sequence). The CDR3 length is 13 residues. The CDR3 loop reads CASRERQGDGYTF. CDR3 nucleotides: TGTGCCAGCAGGGAGAGACAGGGGGATGGCTACACCTTC.